The clone carrying this T cell receptor (beta chain) was detected only once. Its target is unknown. V dropped 5 bases and J dropped 4; count of bases not matched to a gene: 8. CDR3 length equals 15 residues. Germline CDR1 KGHSH, CDR2 LQKENI. These data originate in a study of T cell responses to AZD1222 COVID-19 vaccine. Notes on the study in general: There were mostly white British donors and more females than males, and clonal diversity was possibly underestimated. Spike-specific TCR breadth and depth were elevated following two AZD1222 doses. CD4 TCRs associated with vaccination spanned spike, dominating at 160-218 and 743-854.

This table comes from immunoSEQ multiplex PCR, and its TCRdb copy is limited to in-frame clones, with some not included. The table lists tens of thousands of clones, about 83% of them singletons, with over 6.5% in the top ten. This TCR derives from an adult in good health. This material consisted of peripheral blood, taken on day 0 of AZD1222 vaccination. The chain has TRBV18 and TRBJ2-1, with 7 nucleotides matching TRBD2. The CDR3 spells CASSALAEKYNEQFF. In nucleotides, the CDR3 is TGTGCCAGCTCAGCTCTAGCGGAAAAATACAATGAGCAGTTCTTC.